This T cell receptor beta chain was captured in a study of low-dose radiotherapy and immunotherapy resistance in tumors. TRAV and TRBV primers primed cDNA for both TCRalpha and TCRbeta. PCR amplification of the TCRs was performed with Phusion for 20 PCR cycles, and it relied on a constant-region primer together with a V-primer adapter. TCRdb re-called the reads through MiXCR, storing one row per CDR3 protein. The sample carries 60,000 or so distinct CDR3 sequences, about 25% recorded once. Stated time point: before trial treatment. This specimen consisted of PBMCs, obtained before treatment. The origin of this receptor is a male donor with rectosigmoid adenocarcinoma.

Here the CDR3 DNA reads TGTGCCACCAGTGACAAGAACCAAGAGACCCAGTACTTC. Translated: CATSDKNQETQYF. The rearrangement links TRBV24-1 to TRBJ2-5; D is ambiguous. Trimming stripped 4 bases from V and 0 bases from J, with 5 bases between. The germline gives CDR1 KGHDR, CDR2 SFDVKD. The CDR3 sequence is 13 residues long.